This T cell receptor (beta chain) was observed in a study of neoadjuvant anti-PD-1 for oral cavity cancer. Turning to the study itself: Around day 43, patients without progression received a fourth nivolumab dose before surgery. Study-wide results and limits: PBMC Gini-index clonality exceeded responders' in non-responders post-nivolumab.

Trimming took off 2 bases at V and 7 bases at J, with 14 bases between the two ends. The CDR3 covers 14 residues. Germline V gene lookup returns CDR1 SGHTA and CDR2 FQGNSA. Sequencing was performed with immunoSEQ multiplex PCR; in TCRdb, only in-frame clones are kept and a portion is missing. The data contain around 34,000 clones, about 87% of them seen just once; the ten biggest clones take up about 4%. Patients had HPV-negative, locally advanced oral cavity squamous cell carcinoma. Points on this clone: Its antigen is unidentified.

The rearrangement joins TRBV7-2 to TRBJ1-2; D uncertain. This TCR was recovered from a person between 40 and 79 years old with oral cavity squamous cell carcinoma. The sample in question was PBMCs, obtained before nivolumab (anti-PD-1) treatment. The CDR3 sequence is CASSLRLKFGGYTF. CDR3 coding DNA: TGTGCCAGCAGCTTACGACTGAAGTTCGGTGGCTACACCTTC.